The 27 T cell receptor beta chains presented below share a single source sample, sequenced in a study of blood T cells in healthy people across ages. For the second PCR, which ran for 7 to 11 cycles, a sample-barcoded 5' primer and a J-beta primer mix were used. In TCRdb, the 5' RACE reads were re-called with MiXCR into one record per CDR3 protein. This sample has 1.5 million to 2 million distinct CDR3 sequences, with about 50% found just once. Input material: blood. Receptor source: a woman aged 35 to 49 in good health.

The chain links TRBV20-1 to TRBJ1-6, with TRBD1 identical over 7 bases. V dropped 6 bases and J dropped 5; count of bases not matched to a gene: 7. Germline V gives CDR1 DFQATT, CDR2 SNEGSKA (reference sequence). This CDR3 region has 14 residues. CDR3 DNA sequence: TGCAGTGCCAGGGGGGGCTCTGATAATTCACCCCTCCACTTT. Its protein is CSARGGSDNSPLHF.

This clonotype has a handful of counts. This chain joins TRBV28 and TRBJ2-1, with unresolved D. The CDR3 sequence is 12 residues long. Between the trimmed V and J ends, which lost 4 bases and 9 bases, there was a span of 10 bases. Germline V CDR1 and CDR2: MDHEN, SYDVKM. CDR3 sequence (DNA): TGTGCCAGCAGTTCGGGTATGGGTGAGCAGTTCTTC. It codes for CASSSGMGEQFF.

The rearrangement links TRBV10-1 to TRBJ2-5, with D possibly TRBD1 on 5 matching bases. The germline V gene encodes CDR1 WNHNN and CDR2 SYGVQD (reference sequence). This CDR3 is 14 amino acids long. V was cut by 5 bases and J by 2 bases, with 12 bases left in between. Here the CDR3 DNA reads TGCGCCAGCAGTAGCTGGCAGGGTCAAGAGACCCAGTACTTC. Translation: CASSSWQGQETQYF.

A few counts support this clonotype. The chain employs TRBV21-1 and TRBJ2-5; the D segment call TRBD1 is taken from the table without a DNA check. TRBV21-1 is listed as a pseudogene. The CDR3 is made up of 15 amino acids. CDR3 coding DNA: TGTGCCAGCAGCTGCCGGGACAGGGATGAATGGGAGCAGTACTTC. It encodes CASSCRDRDEWEQYF.

A few counts support this clonotype. V is TRBV27 and J is TRBJ2-1, with a tentative D call TRBD2 (6 bases). Germline V CDR1 and CDR2: MNHEY, SMNVEV (reference sequence). The length of the CDR3 is 15 residues. V gave up 3 bases and J gave up 2 bases, with 11 bases separating them. DNA for the CDR3: TGTGCCAGCAGTTTGAGGCCGGGGGCCTACAATGAGCAGTTCTTC. Translation gives CASSLRPGAYNEQFF.

The gene calls are TRBV29-1 and TRBJ1-2; D possibly corresponds to TRBD1 (5 bases). The CDR3 has 13 residues. Trimming removed 5 bases at V and 4 bases at J, with 14 bases between. Germline V gene lookup returns CDR1 SQVTM and CDR2 ANQGSEA. CDR3: CSVPRDDSYGYTF. The CDR3 DNA reads as TGCAGCGTTCCAAGAGATGACAGCTATGGCTACACCTTC.

This clonotype was observed many times. The genes are TRBV4-1 and TRBJ1-2, with D perhaps TRBD1 (5 bases). The germline gives CDR1 MGHRA, CDR2 YSYEKL. This CDR3 is 13 amino acids long. V was trimmed by 1 base and J by 4 bases, leaving 7 bases between them. The CDR3 loop is CASSQGGIYGYTF. CDR3 nucleotide sequence: TGCGCCAGCAGCCAAGGGGGGATCTATGGCTACACCTTC.

This clonotype was observed a few times. The rearrangement links TRBV7-2 to TRBJ2-7; TRBD2 agrees at 16 bases. V was pared by 0 bases and J by 3 bases, with 5 bases of the junction left unmatched. Germline CDR1 reads SGHTA; CDR2 reads FQGNSA. The CDR3 has 18 amino acids. CDR3 in DNA: TGTGCCAGCAGCTTAGCTTCCGGGACTAGCGGGGGGGGCTACGAGCAGTACTTC. This sequence encodes CASSLASGTSGGGYEQYF.

V and J are TRBV6-2 or TRBV6-3 and TRBJ2-1; unclear D gene. Judging by the DNA end, TRBJ2-7 fits better; the J call may be wrong. CDR1 is MNHEY and CDR2 is SVGEGT in the germline V gene. The CDR3 runs 13 residues. The CDR3 coding sequence is TGTGCCAGCAGTCCTGACGATTACAATGAGCAGTACTTC. This gives the protein CASSPDDYNEQYF.

The chain is built from TRBV20-1 and TRBJ1-2; tentatively, D is TRBD1 (6 bases). Trimming pared 6 bases from V and 8 bases from J, leaving 16 bases between. The CDR3 sequence is 12 residues long. Germline values: CDR1 DFQATT, CDR2 SNEGSKA (reference sequence). DNA of the CDR3: TGCAGTGCCTACCGACAGGCCGGCGGCTACACCTTC. Protein sequence: CSAYRQAGGYTF.

The chain links TRBV5-5 to TRBJ2-7; D is tentatively TRBD1 or TRBD2 (5 bases each). The CDR3 runs to 13 residues. From germline, CDR1 is SGHKS and CDR2 YYEKEE (reference sequence). V was trimmed by 8 bases and J by 6 bases, leaving 18 bases between them. CDR3 protein: CASSVGTGTEQYF. The CDR3 coding sequence is TGTGCCAGTAGCGTGGGAACAGGTACCGAGCAGTACTTC.

This clonotype was seen only a few times. The genes are TRBV20-1 and TRBJ1-2; D uncertain. Trimming cost V 3 bases and J 0 bases, with 14 bases left between them. CDR1 is DFQATT, CDR2 SNEGSKA, per germline (reference sequence). CDR3 length: 15 residues. The CDR3 sequence: CSARLNRPANYGYTF. DNA of the CDR3: TGCAGTGCTAGGCTAAATCGACCGGCTAACTATGGCTACACCTTC.

This chain links TRBV5-1 with TRBJ2-3; D may correspond to TRBD1 or TRBD2 (5 bases each). CDR1 is SGHRS and CDR2 is YFSETQ in the germline V gene. The CDR3 runs 16 residues. Trimming took 0 bases from V and 0 from J, leaving 11 bases between them. Here the CDR3 reads CASSLVGRDSTDTQYF. CDR3 in DNA: TGCGCCAGCAGCTTGGTTGGCAGGGACAGCACAGATACGCAGTATTTT.

There are a few counts of this clonotype. The rearrangement links TRBV20-1 to TRBJ2-1; D is tentatively TRBD1 or TRBD2 (6 bases each). Germline V gene data show CDR1 as DFQATT and CDR2 as SNEGSKA (reference sequence). CDR3 size: 12 residues. V was pared by 0 bases and J by 15 bases, with 15 bases between. The CDR3 protein is CSAREVGGRLFF. CDR3 sequence (DNA): TGCAGTGCTAGAGAGGTGGGGGGCCGATTGTTCTTC.

This clonotype was observed a few times. This chain links TRBV5-1 with TRBJ2-1; 13 bases align to TRBD2. Losses at the gene ends were 3 bases for V and 6 bases for J; bases not matched to a gene: 6. Germline V lookup: CDR1 SGHRS, CDR2 YFSETQ. This CDR3 region has 16 residues. CDR3 amino acids: CASSSLTSGGVNEQFF. In DNA, the CDR3 is TGCGCCAGCAGCTCCCTTACTAGCGGGGGGGTCAATGAGCAGTTCTTC. Looking up the rest from reference TRBV5-1 and TRBJ2-1 gives the full variable domain: KAGVTQTPRYLIKTRGQQVTLSCSPISGHRSVSWYQQTPGQGLQFLFEYFSETQRNKGNFPGRFSGRQFSNSRSEMNVSTLELGDSALYLCASSSLTSGGVNEQFFGPGTRLTVL.

The CDR3 loop is CASRGIGQGEETQYF. CDR3 nucleotides: TGTGCCAGCAGGGGAATAGGACAGGGGGAGGAGACCCAGTACTTC. The gene calls are TRBV12-3 or TRBV12-4 and TRBJ2-7; 10 bases fit TRBD1. The end of the DNA fits TRBJ2-5 better, so the J call may be wrong. This CDR3 region has 15 residues.

In this sample, this clonotype turned up a few times. V usage is TRBV4-1 and J usage is TRBJ2-3, with TRBD1 matching 7 bases. After removal of 3 bases from V and 2 bases from J, the junction contained 5 bases not matched to a gene. This CDR3 spans 15 amino acids. Germline assignment: CDR1 MGHRA and CDR2 YSYEKL. For the CDR3, the DNA is TGCGCCAGCAGCCAGGGACAGCTTTACACAGATACGCAGTATTTT. It codes for CASSQGQLYTDTQYF.

This clonotype was found a few times. This chain links TRBV5-1 with TRBJ2-7; a weak D match, TRBD1 (5 bases). The length of the CDR3 is 14 residues. The V gene lost 2 bases and the J gene lost 0 bases, with 9 bases spanning the gap. From germline, CDR1 is SGHRS and CDR2 YFSETQ. CDR3 residues: CASSLQESSYEQYF. DNA for the CDR3: TGCGCCAGCAGCTTACAGGAGAGCTCCTACGAGCAGTACTTC.

This chain joins TRBV28 and TRBJ1-2, with D hard to call. Germline lookup yields CDR1 MDHEN and CDR2 SYDVKM. The CDR3 runs to 15 residues. The V end lost 5 bases, the J end lost 6 bases, and 19 bases lay between the germline ends. The CDR3 spells CASSRSGGVVHGYTF. The CDR3 bases are TGTGCCAGCAGTCGCTCGGGAGGCGTCGTACATGGCTACACCTTC.

The chain employs TRBV5-1 and TRBJ2-3; D is unresolved. Germline CDR1 and CDR2: SGHRS and YFSETQ. The V end lost 0 bases, the J end lost 4 bases, and 6 bases lay between the germline ends. This CDR3 has 13 residues. The CDR3 nucleotides read TGCGCCAGCAGCTTGGTTAAACCAGATACGCAGTATTTT. This codes for CASSLVKPDTQYF. The full variable domain, in which reference TRBV5-1 and TRBJ2-3 provide the parts outside the CDR3, is KAGVTQTPRYLIKTRGQQVTLSCSPISGHRSVSWYQQTPGQGLQFLFEYFSETQRNKGNFPGRFSGRQFSNSRSEMNVSTLELGDSALYLCASSLVKPDTQYFGPGTRLTVL.

This CDR3 reads CASSFFRQGTDTQYF. DNA of the CDR3: TGTGCCAGCAGTTTTTTTAGACAGGGGACAGATACGCAGTATTTT. The rearrangement joins TRBV12-3 or TRBV12-4 to TRBJ2-3, with 8 bases lining up with TRBD1. Germline trimming cut 3 bases from V and 3 bases from J; bases unmatched to any gene: 5. This CDR3 contains 15 residues.

The table lists this clonotype with a few counts. The chain links TRBV2 to TRBJ1-1; TRBD1 matches 8 bases. After removal of 6 bases from V and 1 base from J, the junction contained 7 bases not matched to a gene. CDR1 and CDR2 (germline): SNHLY, FYNNEI. The CDR3 runs 15 residues. The CDR3 region is CASSRTGMSNTEAFF. The CDR3 DNA reads as TGTGCCAGCAGCAGGACAGGGATGTCGAACACTGAAGCTTTCTTT.

A remark on this clonotype: The junction does not match germline at one end; this may be a read error. The chain links TRBV9 to TRBJ2-7, with 13 positions matching TRBD2. Germline V CDR1 and CDR2: SGDLS, YYNGEE. CDR3 length equals 15 residues. The CDR3 reads CASRLRLAGGWEQYF. CDR3 DNA sequence: TGCGCCAGCAGGCTAAGACTAGCGGGGGGTTGGGAGCAGTACTTC.

The gene calls are TRBV5-1 and TRBJ2-7; the D call may be TRBD1 or TRBD2 (5 bases each). Trimming took 7 bases from V and 7 from J, leaving 21 bases between them. Germline V gene lookup returns CDR1 SGHRS and CDR2 YFSETQ. CDR3 length: 14 amino acids. This CDR3 is CASEGTVTPVEQYF. In DNA, the CDR3 is TGCGCCAGCGAAGGGACGGTGACCCCAGTGGAGCAGTACTTC. Full variable domain (outside the CDR3, taken from reference TRBV5-1 and TRBJ2-7): KAGVTQTPRYLIKTRGQQVTLSCSPISGHRSVSWYQQTPGQGLQFLFEYFSETQRNKGNFPGRFSGRQFSNSRSEMNVSTLELGDSALYLCASEGTVTPVEQYFGPGTRLTVT.

The chain recombines TRBV5-1 with TRBJ1-6; 8 bases match TRBD1. The CDR3 length is 17 residues. Germline trimming cut 0 bases from V and 9 bases from J; bases unmatched to any gene: 11. Germline loops: CDR1 SGHRS, CDR2 YFSETQ. CDR3 DNA: TGCGCCAGCAGCTTGGTGGGGACAGGTCACGTTAGTTCACCCCTCCACTTT. Translation gives CASSLVGTGHVSSPLHF.

This clonotype appeared a single time. This chain connects TRBV4-1 to TRBJ2-5; maybe TRBD1 (5 bases). The CDR3 totals 15 residues. Looked up from germline, CDR1 is MGHRA and CDR2 is YSYEKL. The V end was cut by 4 bases, the J end by 7 bases, with 19 bases between. DNA of the CDR3: TGCGCCAGCAGCCGAGGTACGGCCCCCACAGGGACCCAGTACTTC. Translation gives CASSRGTAPTGTQYF.

This clonotype was recorded a few times. A junction boundary mismatches the germline segment, possibly from a read error. The J gene is TRBJ1-1, the V gene TRBV5-1; 7 bases are shared with TRBD1. This CDR3 is built from 14 residues. Germline V lookup: CDR1 SGHRS, CDR2 YFSETQ. DNA for the CDR3: TGTGCCAGCAGTTTGACAGGGACGAACACTGAAGCTTTCTTT. Its translation is CASSLTGTNTEAFF.